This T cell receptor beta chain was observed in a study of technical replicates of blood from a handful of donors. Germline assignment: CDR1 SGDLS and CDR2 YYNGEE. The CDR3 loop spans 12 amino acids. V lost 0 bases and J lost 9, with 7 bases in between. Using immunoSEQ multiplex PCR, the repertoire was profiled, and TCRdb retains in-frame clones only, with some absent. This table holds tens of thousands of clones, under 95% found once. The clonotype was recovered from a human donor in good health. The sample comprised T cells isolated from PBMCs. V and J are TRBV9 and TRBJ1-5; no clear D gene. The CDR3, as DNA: TGTGCCAGCAGCGTAGCGGGTGGGCCCCAGCATTTT. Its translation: CASSVAGGPQHF.